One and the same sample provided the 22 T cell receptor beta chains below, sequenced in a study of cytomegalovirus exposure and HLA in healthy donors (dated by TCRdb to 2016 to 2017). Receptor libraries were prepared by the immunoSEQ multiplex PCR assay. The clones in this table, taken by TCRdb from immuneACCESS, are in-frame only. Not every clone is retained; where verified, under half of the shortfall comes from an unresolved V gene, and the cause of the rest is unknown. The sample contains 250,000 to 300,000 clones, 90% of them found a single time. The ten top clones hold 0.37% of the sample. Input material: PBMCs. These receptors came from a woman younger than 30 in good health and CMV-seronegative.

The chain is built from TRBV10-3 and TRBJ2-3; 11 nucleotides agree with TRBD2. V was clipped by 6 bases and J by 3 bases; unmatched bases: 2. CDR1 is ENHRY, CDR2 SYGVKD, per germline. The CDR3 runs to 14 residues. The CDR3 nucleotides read TGTGCCATCAGGCTAGCGGGGGGTACAGATACGCAGTATTTT. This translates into CAIRLAGGTDTQYF.

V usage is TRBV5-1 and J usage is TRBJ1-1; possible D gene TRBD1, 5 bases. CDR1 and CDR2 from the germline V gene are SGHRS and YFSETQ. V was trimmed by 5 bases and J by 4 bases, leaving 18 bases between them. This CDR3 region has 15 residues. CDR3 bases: TGCGCCAGCAGTACGGGGACTAGCCCCGGCACTGAAGCTTTCTTT. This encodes CASSTGTSPGTEAFF.

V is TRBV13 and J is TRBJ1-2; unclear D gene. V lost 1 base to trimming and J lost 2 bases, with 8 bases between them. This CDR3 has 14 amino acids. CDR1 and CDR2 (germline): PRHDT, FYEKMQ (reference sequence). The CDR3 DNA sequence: TGTGCCAGCAGCTTAGCGGGAACGAACTATGGCTACACCTTC. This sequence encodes CASSLAGTNYGYTF.

The CDR3 protein is CASSLAEGMETEAFF. Here the CDR3 DNA reads TGTGCCAGCAGCTTAGCGGAGGGGATGGAAACTGAAGCTTTCTTT. The genes are TRBV7-9 and TRBJ1-1; D might be TRBD1 (5 bases). CDR1 is SEHNR and CDR2 is FQNEAQ in the germline V gene (reference sequence). Trimming removed 0 bases at V and 5 bases at J, with 13 bases between. CDR3 length: 15 residues.

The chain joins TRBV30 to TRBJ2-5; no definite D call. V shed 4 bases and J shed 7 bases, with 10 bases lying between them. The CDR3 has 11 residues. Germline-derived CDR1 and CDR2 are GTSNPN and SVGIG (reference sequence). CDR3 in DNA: TGTGCCTGGACCCCTAGGAGGACCCAGTACTTC. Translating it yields CAWTPRRTQYF.

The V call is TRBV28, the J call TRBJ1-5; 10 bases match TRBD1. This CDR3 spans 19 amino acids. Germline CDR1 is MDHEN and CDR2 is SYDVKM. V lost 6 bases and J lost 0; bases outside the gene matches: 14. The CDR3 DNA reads TGTGCCAGCAGGCCCCTCTTTGGACAGGGGGTTTATAGCAATCAGCCCCAGCATTTT. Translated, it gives CASRPLFGQGVYSNQPQHF.

CDR3 loop: CASSPTDSALGYSPLHF. The DNA of the CDR3 is TGTGCCAGCAGCCCTACCGACAGTGCCCTAGGGTATTCACCCCTCCACTTT. The chain employs TRBV27 and TRBJ1-6, with D perhaps TRBD1 (5 bases). The CDR3 covers 17 residues. Trimming removed 6 bases from V and 8 bases from J, with 23 bases in between. Germline CDR1 MNHEY, CDR2 SMNVEV (reference sequence).

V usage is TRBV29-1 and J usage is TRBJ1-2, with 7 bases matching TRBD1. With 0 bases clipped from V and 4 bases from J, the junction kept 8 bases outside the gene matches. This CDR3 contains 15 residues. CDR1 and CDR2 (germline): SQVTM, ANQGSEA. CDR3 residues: CSVEDDGDRVYGYTF. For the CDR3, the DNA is TGCAGCGTTGAAGATGATGGAGACAGGGTCTATGGCTACACCTTC.

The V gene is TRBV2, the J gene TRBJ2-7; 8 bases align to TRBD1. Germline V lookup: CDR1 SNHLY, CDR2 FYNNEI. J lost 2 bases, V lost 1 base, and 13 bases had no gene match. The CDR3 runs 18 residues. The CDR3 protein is CASSEGNPGQGLPYEQYV. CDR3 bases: TGTGCCAGCAGTGAAGGAAACCCAGGACAGGGCCTGCCCTACGAGCAGTACGTC.

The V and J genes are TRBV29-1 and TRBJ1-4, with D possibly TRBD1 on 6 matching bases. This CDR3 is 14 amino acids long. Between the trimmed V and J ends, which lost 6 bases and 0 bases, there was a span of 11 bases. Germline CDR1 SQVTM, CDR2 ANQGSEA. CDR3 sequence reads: CSVGTNPTNEKLFF. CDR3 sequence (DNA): TGCAGCGTGGGGACAAATCCAACTAATGAAAAACTGTTTTTT.

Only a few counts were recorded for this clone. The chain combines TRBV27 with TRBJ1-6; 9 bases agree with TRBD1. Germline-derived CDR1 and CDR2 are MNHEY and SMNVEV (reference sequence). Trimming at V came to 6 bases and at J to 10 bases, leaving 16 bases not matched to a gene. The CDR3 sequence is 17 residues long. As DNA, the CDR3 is TGTGCCAGCAGCCTCATTCCGGGACAGGGAGGACTCTCACCCCTCCACTTT. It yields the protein CASSLIPGQGGLSPLHF.

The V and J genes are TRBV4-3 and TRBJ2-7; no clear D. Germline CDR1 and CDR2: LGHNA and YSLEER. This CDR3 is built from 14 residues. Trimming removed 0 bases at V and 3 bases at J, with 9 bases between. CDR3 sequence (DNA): TGCGCCAGCAGCCAAGAAGATGGCAGCTACGAGCAGTACTTC. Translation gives CASSQEDGSYEQYF.

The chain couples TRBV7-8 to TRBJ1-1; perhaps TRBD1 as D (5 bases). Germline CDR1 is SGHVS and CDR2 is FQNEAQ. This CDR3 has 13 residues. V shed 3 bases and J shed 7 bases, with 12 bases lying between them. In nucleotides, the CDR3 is TGTGCCAGCAGCTTGGCGGGGGGATTTGAAGCTTTCTTT. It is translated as CASSLAGGFEAFF.

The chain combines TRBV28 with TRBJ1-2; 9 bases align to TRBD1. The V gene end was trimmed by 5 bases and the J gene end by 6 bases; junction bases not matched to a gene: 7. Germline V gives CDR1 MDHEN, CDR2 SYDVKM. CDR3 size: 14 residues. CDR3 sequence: CASSPDRGFNGYTF. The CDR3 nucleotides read TGTGCCAGCAGTCCGGACAGGGGATTTAATGGCTACACCTTC.

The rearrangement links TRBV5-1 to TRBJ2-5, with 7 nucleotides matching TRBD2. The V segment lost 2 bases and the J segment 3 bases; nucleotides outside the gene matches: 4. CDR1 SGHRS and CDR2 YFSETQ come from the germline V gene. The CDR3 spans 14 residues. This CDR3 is CASSFGREKETQYF. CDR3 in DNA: TGCGCCAGCAGCTTTGGGCGGGAGAAAGAGACCCAGTACTTC.

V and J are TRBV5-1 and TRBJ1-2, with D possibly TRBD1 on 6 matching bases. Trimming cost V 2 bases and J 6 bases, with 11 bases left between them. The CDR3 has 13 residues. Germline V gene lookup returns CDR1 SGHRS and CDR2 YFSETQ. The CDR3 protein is CASSLQGKDGYTF. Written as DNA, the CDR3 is TGCGCCAGCAGCTTACAGGGAAAGGATGGCTACACCTTC.

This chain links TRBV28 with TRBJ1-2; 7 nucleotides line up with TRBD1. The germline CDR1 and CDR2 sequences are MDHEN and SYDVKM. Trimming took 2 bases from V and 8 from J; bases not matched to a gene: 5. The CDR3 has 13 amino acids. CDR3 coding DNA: TGTGCCAGCAGTTTAAATGACAGGGAGGGCTACACCTTC. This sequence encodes CASSLNDREGYTF.

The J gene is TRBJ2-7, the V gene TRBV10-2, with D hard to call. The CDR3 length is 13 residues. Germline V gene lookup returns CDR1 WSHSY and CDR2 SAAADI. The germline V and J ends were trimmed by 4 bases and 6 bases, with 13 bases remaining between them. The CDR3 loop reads CASSGQESTEQYF. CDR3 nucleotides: TGCGCCAGCAGTGGCCAAGAGTCTACCGAGCAGTACTTC.

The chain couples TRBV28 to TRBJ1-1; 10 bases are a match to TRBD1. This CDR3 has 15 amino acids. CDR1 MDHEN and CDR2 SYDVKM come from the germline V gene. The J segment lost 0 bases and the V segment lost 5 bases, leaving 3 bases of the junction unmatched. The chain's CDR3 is CASSAGTGVNTEAFF. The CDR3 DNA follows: TGTGCCAGCAGTGCCGGGACAGGGGTGAACACTGAAGCTTTCTTT.

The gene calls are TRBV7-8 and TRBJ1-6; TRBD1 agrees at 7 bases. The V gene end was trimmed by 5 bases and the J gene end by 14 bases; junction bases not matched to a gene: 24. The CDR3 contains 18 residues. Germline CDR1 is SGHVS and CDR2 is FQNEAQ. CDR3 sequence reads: CASSDRSPRRQGVISLHF. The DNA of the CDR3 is TGTGCCAGCAGCGATAGAAGTCCGCGGCGACAGGGCGTTATATCCCTCCACTTT. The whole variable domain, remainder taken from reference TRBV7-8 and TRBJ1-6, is GAGVSQSPRYKVAKRGQDVALRCDPISGHVSLFWYQQALGQGPEFLTYFQNEAQLDKSGLPSDRFFAERPEGSVSTLKIQRTQQEDSAVYLCASSDRSPRRQGVISLHFGNGTRLTVT.

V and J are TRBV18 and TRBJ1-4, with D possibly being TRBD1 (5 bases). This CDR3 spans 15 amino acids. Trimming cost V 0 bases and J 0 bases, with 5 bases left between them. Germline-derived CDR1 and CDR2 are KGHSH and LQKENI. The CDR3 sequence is CASSPPTATNEKLFF. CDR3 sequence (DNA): TGTGCCAGCTCACCACCGACAGCAACTAATGAAAAACTGTTTTTT.

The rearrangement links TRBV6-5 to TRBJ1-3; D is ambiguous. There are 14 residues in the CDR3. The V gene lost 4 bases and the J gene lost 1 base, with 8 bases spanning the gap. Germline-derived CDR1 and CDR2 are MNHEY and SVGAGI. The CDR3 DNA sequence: TGTGCCAGCAGTTCCAGTGTATCTGGAAACACCATATATTTT. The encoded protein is CASSSSVSGNTIYF.